This entry describes one T cell receptor beta chain. Antigen specificity is unknown. A read error may produce the germline difference seen at one junction end. The sample contains more than one DNA sequence encoding this CDR3. This sample is drawn from a study of cytomegalovirus exposure and HLA in healthy donors. Study background: Within the Caucasian-associated ancestry cluster were roughly 79% of the 398 genotyped donors. Study-wide results and caveats: TCR beta V segments were, for the most part, productive about 87% or about 30% of the time in an earlier analysis.

A multiplex PCR was run with 60 Vbeta primers and 13 Jbeta primers. Profiling relied on immunoSEQ multiplex PCR, and the TCRdb table lists in-frame clones only, not all of them. The sample lists about 160,000 clones, roughly 80% seen once, with around 3.4% in the top ten. This CDR3 is 14 amino acids long. Per the germline V gene, CDR1 is SNHLY and CDR2 is FYNNEI. The chain couples TRBV2 to TRBJ1-6, with TRBD1 matching 8 bases. This receptor was taken from a man in his thirties or forties in good health and CMV-seropositive. The source material was PBMCs. CDR3 bases: TGCGCCAGCAGTGCAAGGACAGGGTTTTCACCCCTCCACTTT. Protein product: CASSARTGFSPLHF. The complete variable domain, with remaining parts taken from reference TRBV2 and TRBJ1-6, reads EPEVTQTPSHQVTQMGQEVILRCVPISNHLYFYWYRQILGQKVEFLVSFYNNEISEKSEIFDDQFSVERPDGSNFTLKIRSTKLEDSAMYFCASSARTGFSPLHFGNGTRLTVT.